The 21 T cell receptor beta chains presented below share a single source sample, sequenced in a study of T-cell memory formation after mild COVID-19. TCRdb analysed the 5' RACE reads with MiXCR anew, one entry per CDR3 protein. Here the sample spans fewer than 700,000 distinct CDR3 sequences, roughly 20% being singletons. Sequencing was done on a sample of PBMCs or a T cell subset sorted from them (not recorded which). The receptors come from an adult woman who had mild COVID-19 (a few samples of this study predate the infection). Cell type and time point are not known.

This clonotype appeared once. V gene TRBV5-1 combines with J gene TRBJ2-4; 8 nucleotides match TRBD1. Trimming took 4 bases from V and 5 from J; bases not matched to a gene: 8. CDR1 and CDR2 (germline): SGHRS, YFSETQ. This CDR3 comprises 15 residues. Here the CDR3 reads CASSRGQAGENIQYF. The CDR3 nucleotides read TGCGCCAGCAGCCGGGGACAGGCGGGTGAAAACATTCAGTACTTC.

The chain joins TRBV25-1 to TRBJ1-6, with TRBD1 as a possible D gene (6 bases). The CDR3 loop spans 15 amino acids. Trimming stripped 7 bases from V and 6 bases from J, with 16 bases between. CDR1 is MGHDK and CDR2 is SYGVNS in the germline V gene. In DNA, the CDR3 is TGTGCCAGCACCCCCCCGCGGGGGCGTAATTCACCCCTCCACTTT. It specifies CASTPPRGRNSPLHF. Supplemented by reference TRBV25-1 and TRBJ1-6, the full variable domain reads EADIYQTPRYLVIGTGKKITLECSQTMGHDKMYWYQQDPGMELHLIHYSYGVNSTEKGDLSSESTVSRIRTEHFPLTLESARPSHTSQYLCASTPPRGRNSPLHFGNGTRLTVT.

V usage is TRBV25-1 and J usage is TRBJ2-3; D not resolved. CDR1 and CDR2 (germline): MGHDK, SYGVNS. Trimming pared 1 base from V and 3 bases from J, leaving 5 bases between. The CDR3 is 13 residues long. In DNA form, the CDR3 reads TGTGCCAGCAGTGAATCGGGTACAGATACGCAGTATTTT. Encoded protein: CASSESGTDTQYF.

CDR3 loop: CATLELAGNPFNEQFF. The CDR3 DNA reads TGTGCCACCCTGGAACTAGCGGGGAATCCTTTTAATGAGCAGTTCTTC. The rearrangement links TRBV6-1 to TRBJ2-1, with 10 bases fitting TRBD2. Per the germline V gene, CDR1 is MNHNS and CDR2 is SASEGT. The CDR3 totals 16 residues. J gave up 7 bases and V 10 bases, and 16 bases lay outside the gene matches.

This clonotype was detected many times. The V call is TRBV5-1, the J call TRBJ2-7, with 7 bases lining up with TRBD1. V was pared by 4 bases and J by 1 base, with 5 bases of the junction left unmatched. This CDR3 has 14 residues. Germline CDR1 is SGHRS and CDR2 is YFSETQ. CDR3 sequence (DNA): TGCGCCAGCAGCCCCGGGACAGATTCCTACGAGCAGTACTTC. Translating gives CASSPGTDSYEQYF. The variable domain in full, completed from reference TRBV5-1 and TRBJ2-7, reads KAGVTQTPRYLIKTRGQQVTLSCSPISGHRSVSWYQQTPGQGLQFLFEYFSETQRNKGNFPGRFSGRQFSNSRSEMNVSTLELGDSALYLCASSPGTDSYEQYFGPGTRLTVT.

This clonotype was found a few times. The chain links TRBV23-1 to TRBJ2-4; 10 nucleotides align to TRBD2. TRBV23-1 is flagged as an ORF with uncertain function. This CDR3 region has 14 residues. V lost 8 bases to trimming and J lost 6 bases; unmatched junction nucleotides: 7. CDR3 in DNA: TGCGCCAGCGGGACAGGACTAGCGGTAAACATTCAGTACTTC. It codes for CASGTGLAVNIQYF.

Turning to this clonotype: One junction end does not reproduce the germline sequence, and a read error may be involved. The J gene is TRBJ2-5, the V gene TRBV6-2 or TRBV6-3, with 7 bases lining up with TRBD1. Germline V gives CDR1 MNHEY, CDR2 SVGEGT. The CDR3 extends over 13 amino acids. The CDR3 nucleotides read TGTGCCAGCAATAAGAAGGGGGCCGCCTGCGAGCTCTTC. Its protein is CASNKKGAACELF.

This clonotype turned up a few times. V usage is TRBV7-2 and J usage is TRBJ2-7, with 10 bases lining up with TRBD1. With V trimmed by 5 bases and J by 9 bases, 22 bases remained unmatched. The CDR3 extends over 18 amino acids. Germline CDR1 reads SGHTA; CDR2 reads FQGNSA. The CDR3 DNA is TGTGCCAGCAGCATCGGGCCCGGGACAGGGGTTTTGCGAAGGGGGCAGTACTTC. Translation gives CASSIGPGTGVLRRGQYF.

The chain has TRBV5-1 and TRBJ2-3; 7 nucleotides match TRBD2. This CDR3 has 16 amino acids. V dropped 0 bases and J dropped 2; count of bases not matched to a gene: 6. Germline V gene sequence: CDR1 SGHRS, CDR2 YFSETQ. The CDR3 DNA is TGCGCCAGCAGCTTGGACGGGAGGCCTAACACAGATACGCAGTATTTT. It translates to CASSLDGRPNTDTQYF.

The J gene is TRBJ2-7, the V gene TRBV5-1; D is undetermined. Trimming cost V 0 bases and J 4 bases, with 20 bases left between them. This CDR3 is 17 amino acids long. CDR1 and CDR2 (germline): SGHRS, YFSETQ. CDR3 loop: CASSLGWVPQGGYEQYF. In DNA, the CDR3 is TGCGCCAGCAGCTTGGGATGGGTGCCACAAGGTGGTTACGAGCAGTACTTC.

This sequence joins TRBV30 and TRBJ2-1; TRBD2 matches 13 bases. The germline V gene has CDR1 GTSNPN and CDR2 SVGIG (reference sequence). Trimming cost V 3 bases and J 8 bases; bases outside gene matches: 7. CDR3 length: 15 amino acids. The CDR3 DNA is TGTGCCTGGAGAGGGGGACTAGCGGGAAAGTATGAGCAGTTCTTC. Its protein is CAWRGGLAGKYEQFF.

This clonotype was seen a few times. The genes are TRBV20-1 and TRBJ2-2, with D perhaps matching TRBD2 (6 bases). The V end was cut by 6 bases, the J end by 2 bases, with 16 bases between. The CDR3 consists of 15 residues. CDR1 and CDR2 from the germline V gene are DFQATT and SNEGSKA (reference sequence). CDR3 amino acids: CSAAVAGRNTGELFF. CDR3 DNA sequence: TGCAGTGCCGCTGTGGCGGGGCGAAACACCGGGGAGCTGTTTTTT.

The CDR3 region has the DNA TGTGCCAGCAGCAAAGAGATCGCGGGGGAGACCCAGTACTTC. It codes for CASSKEIAGETQYF. V is TRBV5-6 and J is TRBJ2-5; tentatively, D is TRBD2 (6 bases). The CDR3 has 14 amino acids. Deletions cut 4 bases from V and 5 bases from J, with 15 bases between. Germline CDR1 is SGHDT and CDR2 is YYEEEE.

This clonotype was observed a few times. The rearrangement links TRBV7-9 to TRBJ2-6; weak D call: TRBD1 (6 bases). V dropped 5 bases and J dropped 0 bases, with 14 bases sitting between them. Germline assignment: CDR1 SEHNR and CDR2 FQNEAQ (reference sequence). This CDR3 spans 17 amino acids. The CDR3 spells CASSPPQGTSGANVLTF. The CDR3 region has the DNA TGTGCCAGCAGCCCCCCCCAGGGGACCTCTGGGGCCAACGTCCTGACTTTC.

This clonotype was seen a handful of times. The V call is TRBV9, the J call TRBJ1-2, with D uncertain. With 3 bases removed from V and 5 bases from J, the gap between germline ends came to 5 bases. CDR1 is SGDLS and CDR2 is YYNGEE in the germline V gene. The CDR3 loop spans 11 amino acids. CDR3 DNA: TGTGCCAGCAGCGCTCCATATGGCTACACCTTC. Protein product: CASSAPYGYTF.

The CDR3 region has the DNA TGTGCCAGCAGCTTAGCCTTGGGGGCGCGGGAGCTGTTTTTT. It specifies CASSLALGARELFF. The rearrangement joins TRBV7-6 to TRBJ2-2; maybe TRBD1 (6 bases). Per the germline V gene, CDR1 is SGHVS and CDR2 is FNYEAQ. V was cut by 0 bases and J by 9 bases, with 11 bases left in between. CDR3 length equals 14 residues.

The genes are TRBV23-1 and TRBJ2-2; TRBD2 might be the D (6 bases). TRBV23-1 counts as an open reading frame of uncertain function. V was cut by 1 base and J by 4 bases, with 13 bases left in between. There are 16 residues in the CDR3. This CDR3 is CASSQWEAGFTGELFF. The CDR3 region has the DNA TGCGCCAGCAGTCAATGGGAGGCAGGATTCACCGGGGAGCTGTTTTTT.

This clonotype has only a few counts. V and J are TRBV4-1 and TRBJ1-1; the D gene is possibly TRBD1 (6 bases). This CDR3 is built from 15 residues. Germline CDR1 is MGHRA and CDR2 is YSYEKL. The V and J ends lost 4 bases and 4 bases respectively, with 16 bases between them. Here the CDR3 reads CASSLRTAVGTEAFF. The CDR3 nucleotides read TGCGCCAGCAGCCTGAGGACAGCCGTCGGCACTGAAGCTTTCTTT.

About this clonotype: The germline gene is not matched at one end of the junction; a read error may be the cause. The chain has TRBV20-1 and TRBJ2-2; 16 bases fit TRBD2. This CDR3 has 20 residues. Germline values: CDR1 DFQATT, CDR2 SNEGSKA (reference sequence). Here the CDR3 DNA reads TGCAGTGCTAGAGAGCGAGGAGGGACTAGCGGGGGGGCAGGCCACCGGGGAGCTGTTTTT. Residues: CSARERGGTSGGAGHRGAVF.

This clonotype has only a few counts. This CDR3 reads CAWSDTGRGYTF. Here the CDR3 DNA reads TGTGCCTGGAGTGATACAGGGAGGGGCTACACCTTC. The chain employs TRBV30 and TRBJ1-2, with a weak D call TRBD1 (6 bases). Between the trimmed V and J ends, which lost 1 base and 8 bases, there was a span of 11 bases. This CDR3 region has 12 residues. In germline, CDR1 is GTSNPN, CDR2 SVGIG (reference sequence).

The CDR3 bases are TGTGCCAGCAGCCAAGACCCCACCAGCTACAATGAGCAGTTCTTC. Residues: CASSQDPTSYNEQFF. The gene calls are TRBV4-2 and TRBJ2-1; the D is unclear. Germline CDR1 reads LGHNA; CDR2 reads YNFKEQ. The CDR3 spans 15 residues. V was cut by 0 bases and J by 3 bases, with 9 bases left in between.